The entry below describes one T cell receptor (beta chain). These data come from a study of radiotherapy plus CTLA-4 blockade in lung cancer. Germline V gene lookup returns CDR1 SGDLS and CDR2 YYNGEE. The junction had 13 bases not matched to a gene; V was cut back by 3 bases and J by 10 bases. CDR3 length equals 15 residues. TCRdb's table, derived via immunoSEQ multiplex PCR, lists solely in-frame clones and lacks some. The sample has about 90,000 clones, about four fifths seen once; the top ten hold roughly 15%. The TCR was taken from a human donor with non-small cell lung cancer that progressed on radiotherapy plus ipilimumab. The chain joins TRBV9 to TRBJ1-2, with 9 bases that match TRBD1. The sequencing here drew on peripheral blood, taken from a patient treated with radiotherapy plus ipilimumab. In DNA, the CDR3 is TGTGCCAGCAGCGGGGGACAGGGCATATCGATAGACTACACCTTC. Translation gives CASSGGQGISIDYTF.